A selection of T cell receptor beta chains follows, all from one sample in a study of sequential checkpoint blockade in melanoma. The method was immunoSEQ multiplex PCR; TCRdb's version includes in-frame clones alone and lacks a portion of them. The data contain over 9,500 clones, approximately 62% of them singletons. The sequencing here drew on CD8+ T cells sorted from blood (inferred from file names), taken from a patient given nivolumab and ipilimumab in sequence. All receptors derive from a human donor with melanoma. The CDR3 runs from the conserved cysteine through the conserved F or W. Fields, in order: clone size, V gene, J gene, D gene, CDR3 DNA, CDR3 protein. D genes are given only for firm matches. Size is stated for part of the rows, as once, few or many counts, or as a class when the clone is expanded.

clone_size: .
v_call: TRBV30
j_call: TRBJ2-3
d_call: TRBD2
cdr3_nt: TGTGCCTGGAGTGTAGGAGGCGGGAGGGGAGATACGCAGTATTTT
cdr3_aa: CAWSVGGGRGDTQYF

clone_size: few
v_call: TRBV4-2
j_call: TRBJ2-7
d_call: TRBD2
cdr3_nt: TGTGCCAGCAGCAGCGGGGAGGGAGGGGCTTCCGAGCAGTACTTC
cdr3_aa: CASSSGEGGASEQYF

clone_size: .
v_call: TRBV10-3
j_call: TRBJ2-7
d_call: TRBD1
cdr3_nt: TGTGCCATCAGTGAGTCGACGGGACAGGGCTACGAGCAGTACTTC
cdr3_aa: CAISESTGQGYEQYF

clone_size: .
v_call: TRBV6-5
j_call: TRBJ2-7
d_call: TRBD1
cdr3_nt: TGTGCCAGCAGTTGGACAGGGGGTATCGAGCAGTACTTC
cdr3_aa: CASSWTGGIEQYF

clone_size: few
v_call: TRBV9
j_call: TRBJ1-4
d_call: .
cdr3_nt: TGTGCCAGCAGCGTAGGAGGAAATAATGAAAAACTGTTTTTT
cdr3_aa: CASSVGGNNEKLFF

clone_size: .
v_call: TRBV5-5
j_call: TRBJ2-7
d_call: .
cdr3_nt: TGTGCCAGCAGCTTGTTTCCGGACAGCCTCTACGAGCAGTACTTC
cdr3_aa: CASSLFPDSLYEQYF

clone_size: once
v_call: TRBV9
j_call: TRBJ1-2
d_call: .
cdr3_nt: TGTGCCAGCAGCCCAGGGGTCACAGCTAACTATGGCTACACCTTC
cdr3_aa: CASSPGVTANYGYTF

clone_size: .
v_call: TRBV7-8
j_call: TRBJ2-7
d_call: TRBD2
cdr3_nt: TGTGCCAGCAGCTGGGAGGACAGTACGACTAGCGGGAGATACTCCTACGAGCAGTACTTC
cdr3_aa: CASSWEDSTTSGRYSYEQYF

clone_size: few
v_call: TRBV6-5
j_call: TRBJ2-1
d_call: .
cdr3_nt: TGTGCCAGCAGCCCCTCGCGGAGGACTTACAATGAGCAGTTCTTC
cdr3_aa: CASSPSRRTYNEQFF

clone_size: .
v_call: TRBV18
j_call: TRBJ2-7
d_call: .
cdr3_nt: TGTGCCAGCTCACACGGGGGATCCTACGAGCAGTACTTC
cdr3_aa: CASSHGGSYEQYF

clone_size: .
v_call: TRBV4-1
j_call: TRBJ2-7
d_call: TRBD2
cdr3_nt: TGCGCCAGCAGCCCGGACGCCGGGAGGCCCTCCTACGAGCAGTACTTC
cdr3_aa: CASSPDAGRPSYEQYF

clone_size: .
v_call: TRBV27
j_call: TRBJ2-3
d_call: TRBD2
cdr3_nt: TGTGCCAGCAGTTTCGTCGGGGGGACTAGCACAGATACGCAGTATTTT
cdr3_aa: CASSFVGGTSTDTQYF

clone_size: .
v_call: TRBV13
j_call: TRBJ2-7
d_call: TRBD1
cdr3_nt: TGTGCCAGCAGCCCTCTACCCCGGGACAGCTCCTACGAGCAGTACTTC
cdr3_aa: CASSPLPRDSSYEQYF

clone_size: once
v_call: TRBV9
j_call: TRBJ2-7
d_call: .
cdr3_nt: TGTGCCAGCAGCGTAGGAAGTAGCGCCTACGAGCAGTACTTC
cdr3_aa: CASSVGSSAYEQYF

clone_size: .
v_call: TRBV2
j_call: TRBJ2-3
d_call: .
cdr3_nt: TGTGCCAGCAGTGAGGAGGGGCCAGAGACCACAGATACGCAGTATTTT
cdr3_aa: CASSEEGPETTDTQYF

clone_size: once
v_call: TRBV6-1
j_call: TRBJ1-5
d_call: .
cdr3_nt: TGTGCCAGCAGTGGTCTTCGGCAGGGTGAGGATCAGCCCCAGCATTTT
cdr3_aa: CASSGLRQGEDQPQHF

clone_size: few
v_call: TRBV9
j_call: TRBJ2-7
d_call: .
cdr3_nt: TGTGCCAGCAGCGTAGGTGCAGAATACGAGCAGTACTTC
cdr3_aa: CASSVGAEYEQYF

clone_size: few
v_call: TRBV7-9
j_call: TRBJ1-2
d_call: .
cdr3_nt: TGTGCCAGCAGCTTAGCACAGGAGCTATATGGCTACACCTTC
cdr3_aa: CASSLAQELYGYTF

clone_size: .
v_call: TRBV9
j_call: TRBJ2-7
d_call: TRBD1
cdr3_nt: TGTGCCAGCAGCCTAGACAGGGGGCAGTACGAGCAGTACTTC
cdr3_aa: CASSLDRGQYEQYF

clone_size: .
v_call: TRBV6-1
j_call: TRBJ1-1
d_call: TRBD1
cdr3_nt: TGTGCCAGCAGCAGATACAGGGGTGGGAACACTGAAGCTTTCTTT
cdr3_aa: CASSRYRGGNTEAFF

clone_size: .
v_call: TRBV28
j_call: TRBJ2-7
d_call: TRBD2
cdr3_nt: TGTGCCAGCAGTTTAGGACCGGGACTAGTCCCCTACGAGCAGTACTTC
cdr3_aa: CASSLGPGLVPYEQYF

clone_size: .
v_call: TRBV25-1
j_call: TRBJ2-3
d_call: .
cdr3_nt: TGTGCCAGCAGTGAATCTCTCGGCACAGATACGCAGTATTTT
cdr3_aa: CASSESLGTDTQYF

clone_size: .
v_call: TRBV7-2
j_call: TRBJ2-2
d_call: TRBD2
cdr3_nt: TGTGCCAGCAAGCCCGGGAGGACCGGGGAGCTGTTTTTT
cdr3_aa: CASKPGRTGELFF

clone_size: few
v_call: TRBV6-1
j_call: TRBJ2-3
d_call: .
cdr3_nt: TGTGCCAGCAGTTTGCAGAGCACAGATACGCAGTATTTT
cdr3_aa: CASSLQSTDTQYF

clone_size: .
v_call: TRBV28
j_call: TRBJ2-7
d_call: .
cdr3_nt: TGTGCCAGCAGTTTTGCCGGGGACGAGCAGTACTTC
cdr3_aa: CASSFAGDEQYF

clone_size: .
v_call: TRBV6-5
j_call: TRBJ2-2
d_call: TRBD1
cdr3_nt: TGTGCCAGCAGGGGGGACAGGGGTGACGGGGAGCTGTTTTTT
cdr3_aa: CASRGDRGDGELFF

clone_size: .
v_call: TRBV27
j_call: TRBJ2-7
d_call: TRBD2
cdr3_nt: TGTGCCAGCAGGGGAGCAGCGGGATATTTCAACGAGCAGTACTTC
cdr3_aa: CASRGAAGYFNEQYF

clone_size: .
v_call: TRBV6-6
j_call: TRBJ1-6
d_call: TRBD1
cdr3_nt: TGTGCCAGCAGTTCCCCCCGGGCGACAGGGTTTTCACCCCTCCACTTT
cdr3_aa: CASSSPRATGFSPLHF

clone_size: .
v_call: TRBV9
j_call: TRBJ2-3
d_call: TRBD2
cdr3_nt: TGTGCCAGCAGCGGCGCTAGCGGGGTGAGCACAGATACGCAGTATTTT
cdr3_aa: CASSGASGVSTDTQYF

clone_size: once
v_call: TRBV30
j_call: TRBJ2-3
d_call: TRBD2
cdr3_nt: TGTGCCTGGAGGAGGACTAGCGAGTCAGATACGCAGTATTTT
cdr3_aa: CAWRRTSESDTQYF

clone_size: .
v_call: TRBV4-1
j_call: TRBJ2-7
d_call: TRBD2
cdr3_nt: TGCGCCAGCAGCCAAGTTAAGAATAGCGGGGCCTACGAGCAGTACTTC
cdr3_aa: CASSQVKNSGAYEQYF

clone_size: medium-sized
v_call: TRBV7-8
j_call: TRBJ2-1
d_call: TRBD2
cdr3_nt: TGTGCCAGCAGCGCGCTAGCGGGGGCCAATGAGCAGTTCTTC
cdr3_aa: CASSALAGANEQFF

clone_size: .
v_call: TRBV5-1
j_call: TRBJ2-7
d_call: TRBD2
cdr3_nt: TGCGCCAGCAGATCGGCACTAGCGGCAGCCTACGAGCAGTACTTC
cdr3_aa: CASRSALAAAYEQYF

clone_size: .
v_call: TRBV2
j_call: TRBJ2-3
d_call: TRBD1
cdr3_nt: TGTGCCAGCAGTGCTATTCCAGGGACAGTAGCTGCCGCAGATACGCAGTATTTT
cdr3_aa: CASSAIPGTVAAADTQYF

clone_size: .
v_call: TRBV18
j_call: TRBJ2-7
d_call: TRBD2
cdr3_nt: TGTGCCAGCTCACCCTCTAGCGGGTACTACGAGCAGTACTTC
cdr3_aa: CASSPSSGYYEQYF

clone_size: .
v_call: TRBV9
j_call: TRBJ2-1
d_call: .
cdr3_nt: TGTGCCAGCAGCGTCGGGAGCTCCTACAATGAGCAGTTCTTC
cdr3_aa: CASSVGSSYNEQFF

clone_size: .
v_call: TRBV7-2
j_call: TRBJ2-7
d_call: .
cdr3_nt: TGTGCCAGCAGCTTCAGGGGCTACGAGCAGTACTTC
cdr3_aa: CASSFRGYEQYF

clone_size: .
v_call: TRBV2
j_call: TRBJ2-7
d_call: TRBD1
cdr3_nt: TGTGCCAGCAGTGACGCACAGGGGCACTCCTACGAGCAGTACTTC
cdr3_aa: CASSDAQGHSYEQYF

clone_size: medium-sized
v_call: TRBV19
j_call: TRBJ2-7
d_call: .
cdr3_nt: TGTGCCAGTAGTCATGGCAATTTTAAGTACTTC
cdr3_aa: CASSHGNFKYF

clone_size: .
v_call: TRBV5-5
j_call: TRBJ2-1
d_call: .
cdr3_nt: TGTGCCAGCAGCTTCAACGTTTTGGGGCTTTACAATGAGCAGTTCTTC
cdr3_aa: CASSFNVLGLYNEQFF

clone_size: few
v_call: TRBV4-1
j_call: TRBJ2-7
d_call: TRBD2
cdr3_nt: TGCGCCAGCAGCCAAGGGGCGGGGGGCCTCTACGAGCAGTACTTC
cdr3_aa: CASSQGAGGLYEQYF

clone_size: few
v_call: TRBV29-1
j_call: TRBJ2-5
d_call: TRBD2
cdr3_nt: TGCAGCGTTGTGCCCCCCCGCGGGGGAGAGACCCAGTACTTC
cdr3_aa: CSVVPPRGGETQYF

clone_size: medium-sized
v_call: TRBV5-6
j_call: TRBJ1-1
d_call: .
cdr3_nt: TGTGCCAGCAGCTTGGGCGGGAACACTGAAGCTTTCTTT
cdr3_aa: CASSLGGNTEAFF

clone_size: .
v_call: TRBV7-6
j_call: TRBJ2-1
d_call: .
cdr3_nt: TGTGCCAGCAGCCCCTTAGGGGCCCTCTACAATGAGCAGTTCTTC
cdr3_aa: CASSPLGALYNEQFF

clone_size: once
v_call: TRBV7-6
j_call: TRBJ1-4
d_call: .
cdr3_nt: TGTGCCAGCAGCCCTAGAGGGGGTGAAAAACTGTTTTTT
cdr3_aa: CASSPRGGEKLFF

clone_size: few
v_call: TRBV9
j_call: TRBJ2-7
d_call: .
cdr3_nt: TGTGCCAGCAGCTCCCCAGGACAGAGGGGCTACGAGCAGTACTTC
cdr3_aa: CASSSPGQRGYEQYF

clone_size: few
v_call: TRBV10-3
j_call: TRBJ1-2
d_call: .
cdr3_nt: TGTGCCATCAGTGAGTTGGCAGGCCTTACCTATGGCTACACCTTC
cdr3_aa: CAISELAGLTYGYTF

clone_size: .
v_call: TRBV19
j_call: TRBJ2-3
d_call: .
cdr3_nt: TGTGCCAGTAGTATTGGGGGGGCGGCGACAGATACGCAGTATTTT
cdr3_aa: CASSIGGAATDTQYF

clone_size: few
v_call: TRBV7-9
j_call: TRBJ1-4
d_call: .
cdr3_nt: TGTGCCAGCAGTTCCCGGGATGAAAAACTGTTTTTT
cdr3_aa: CASSSRDEKLFF

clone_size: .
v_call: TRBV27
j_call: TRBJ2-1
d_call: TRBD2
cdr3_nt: TGTGCCAGCAGTTCCCTAACCTTGACTAGCGGGAGCTTCTCAACCTACAATGAGCAGTTCTTC
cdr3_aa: CASSSLTLTSGSFSTYNEQFF

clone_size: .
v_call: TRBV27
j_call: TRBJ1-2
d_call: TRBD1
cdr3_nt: TGTGCCAGCAGTTCCGGACAGGTCTATGGCTACACCTTC
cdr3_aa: CASSSGQVYGYTF

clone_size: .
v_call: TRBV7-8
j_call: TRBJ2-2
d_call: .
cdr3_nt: TGTGCCAGCAGCGTGGGGGCGAGCTGGGGGACCGGGGAGCTGTTTTTT
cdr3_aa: CASSVGASWGTGELFF

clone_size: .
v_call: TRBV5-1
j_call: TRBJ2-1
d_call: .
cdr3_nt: TGCGCCAGCAGCTTGGGTGTCACCCCGATAGGGGGCAATGAGCAGTTCTTC
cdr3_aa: CASSLGVTPIGGNEQFF

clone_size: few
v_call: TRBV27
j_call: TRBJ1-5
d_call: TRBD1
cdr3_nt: TGTGCCAGCAGCGACAGGGACGGGCAGCCCCAGCATTTT
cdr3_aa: CASSDRDGQPQHF

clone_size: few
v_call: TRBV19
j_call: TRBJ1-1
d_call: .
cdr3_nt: TGTGCCAGTAGTATAACAGGGCGAACTGAAGCTTTCTTT
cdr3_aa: CASSITGRTEAFF